The rows below give T cell receptor beta chains drawn from one sample of a study of identical twins. Using its own MiXCR run on the 5' RACE reads, TCRdb lists one record per CDR3 protein. The table records about 530,000 distinct CDR3 sequences, roughly 15% of them present only once. The same sample was also studied in work on yellow fever vaccine responses in identical twins.

Sequencing input: CD4+ T cells sorted from blood. These receptors were collected from a woman aged 18-30 years in good health. Both conserved end residues are part of each CDR3.

length: 12
V: TRBV4-1
J: TRBJ2-2
CDR3: CASSDRAGELFF

length: 17
V: TRBV18
J: TRBJ2-6
CDR3: CASSPRGASSGANVLTF

length: 16
V: TRBV12-3/TRBV12-4
J: TRBJ2-1
CDR3: CASSTQRLSSYNEQFF

length: 14
V: TRBV27
J: TRBJ1-1
CDR3: CASRLTQDHTEAFF

length: 15
V: TRBV29-1
J: TRBJ2-1
CDR3: CSVGVWSGSYNEQFF

length: 14
V: TRBV2
J: TRBJ1-1
CDR3: CASSNTGRNTEAFF

length: 10
V: TRBV29-1
J: TRBJ2-1
CDR3: CSVEAGQQFF

length: 16
V: TRBV7-8
J: TRBJ2-5
CDR3: CASNLAGGGIGETQYF

length: 17
V: TRBV24-1
J: TRBJ2-1
CDR3: CATSGSPGTGTYNEQFF

length: 15
V: TRBV7-9
J: TRBJ2-7
CDR3: CASSSSIQSSYEQYF

length: 14
V: TRBV6-1
J: TRBJ1-1
CDR3: CASIIRTGGTEAFF

length: 13
V: TRBV12-3/TRBV12-4
J: TRBJ2-4
CDR3: CASSTGDRNIQYF

length: 16
V: TRBV5-1
J: TRBJ1-2
CDR3: CASRRVPSDTRYGYTF

length: 14
V: TRBV5-1
J: TRBJ2-5
CDR3: CASSSDNGAETQYF

length: 16
V: TRBV4-1
J: TRBJ2-4
CDR3: CASSHEPGLAKNIQYF

length: 15
V: TRBV12-3/TRBV12-4
J: TRBJ2-3
CDR3: CASSNTGASTDTQYF

length: 16
V: TRBV12-3/TRBV12-4
J: TRBJ2-4
CDR3: CASSPQGSFGENIQYF

length: 17
V: TRBV7-9
J: TRBJ2-2
CDR3: CASFSGLAGVDTGELFF

length: 19
V: TRBV5-6
J: TRBJ1-6
CDR3: CASSLASGTWGSYNSPLHF

length: 14
V: TRBV20-1
J: TRBJ2-5
CDR3: CSAPLAGGSETQYF

length: 15
V: TRBV7-7
J: TRBJ2-1
CDR3: CASSSWTGVSPEQFF

length: 17
V: TRBV3-1
J: TRBJ2-3
CDR3: CASSLRAGALRTDTQYF